This record looks at one TCR beta chain sequence and its context. Its antigen is currently unknown. The record originates from a study of blood T cells in healthy people across ages. Whole-study findings and limits: Naive T cell percentage by flow cytometry tracked strongly with beta diversity. A roughly linear fall in TCR beta diversity per million T cells was seen with increasing age.

Alongside a J-beta primer mix, a sample-barcoded 5' primer served in a second PCR lasting 7 to 11 cycles. TCRdb independently ran MiXCR on the 5' RACE reads; one entry per CDR3 protein. The top ten clones hold about 11% of a sample with 1.6 million or so distinct CDR3 sequences, almost 35% of them seen once. Aged about 6 to 100, donors were systemically healthy Caucasians from Russia. Isolation recovered at least 7 million PBMCs from every sample. CDR3 length: 15 amino acids. Looked up from germline, CDR1 is SGHRS and CDR2 is YFSETQ. Trimming removed 0 bases from V and 5 bases from J, with 12 bases in between.

The sequence was collected from a woman in her twenties or thirties in good health. This sequence joins TRBV5-1 and TRBJ1-5; D uncertain. The sequenced sample consisted of blood. The DNA of the CDR3 is TGCGCCAGCAGCTTGGACGGGGTTAGTGATCAGCCCCAGCATTTT. The encoded protein is CASSLDGVSDQPQHF.